This is a list of T cell receptor beta chains from one sample in a study of metastatic and nonmetastatic thyroid tumors. TCRdb recomputed clones from the PCR reads via MiXCR. There are about 13,000 clones in the sample; 23% occur only once, and 3.6% lies in the top ten. The sample consisted of blood. All receptors derive from a female donor with papillary thyroid cancer or a benign thyroid nodule (not recorded which). Some clones in this sample may be carry-over from other donors' samples. CDR3s include the opening cysteine and the closing phenylalanine or tryptophan. Fields, in order: D gene, J gene, clone size, CDR3 length, V gene, CDR3 protein, CDR3 DNA. The D gene is left open where the match is weak. Clone size, where shown, is once, few, many, or a class for clones that have expanded.

D: TRBD1; J: TRBJ2-1; size: many; length: 16; V: TRBV20-1; CDR3: CSARPEGTGRHNEQFF; DNA: TGCAGTGCTAGACCTGAAGGGACAGGGAGACACAATGAGCAGTTCTTC
D: -; J: TRBJ2-7; size: many; length: 15; V: TRBV3-1; CDR3: CASSQESGGAYEQYF; DNA: TGTGCCAGCAGCCAAGAAAGCGGAGGAGCCTACGAGCAGTACTTC
D: TRBD2; J: TRBJ2-7; size: -; length: 16; V: TRBV10-3; CDR3: CAISGQGGVWRYEQYF; DNA: TGTGCCATCAGTGGTCAGGGAGGGGTGTGGAGGTACGAGCAGTACTTC
D: -; J: TRBJ2-7; size: -; length: 16; V: TRBV11-1; CDR3: CASSFSGTIGGDEQYF; DNA: TGTGCCAGCAGCTTTTCCGGGACAATCGGTGGGGACGAGCAGTACTTC
D: TRBD1; J: TRBJ1-5; size: medium-sized; length: 19; V: TRBV28; CDR3: CASSFLTSGTGGREQPQHF; DNA: TGTGCCAGCAGTTTTTTGACCTCCGGGACAGGGGGACGGGAGCAGCCCCAGCATTTT
D: -; J: TRBJ1-2; size: many; length: 13; V: TRBV5-1; CDR3: CASSPGQSYGYTF; DNA: TGCGCCAGCAGCCCGGGACAAAGCTATGGCTACACCTTC
D: TRBD2; J: TRBJ2-6; size: -; length: 19; V: TRBV11-2; CDR3: CASSPSGLAGPYGANVLTF; DNA: TGTGCCAGCAGCCCAAGCGGGCTAGCGGGGCCCTATGGGGCCAACGTCCTGACTTTC
D: -; J: TRBJ2-5; size: many; length: 14; V: TRBV18; CDR3: CASSPPRPLETQYF; DNA: TGTGCCAGCTCACCACCCCGCCCTCTAGAGACCCAGTACTTC
D: TRBD2; J: TRBJ2-1; size: medium-sized; length: 15; V: TRBV28; CDR3: CASTMGLAAYNEQFF; DNA: TGTGCCAGCACCATGGGACTAGCGGCCTACAATGAGCAGTTCTTC
D: TRBD2; J: TRBJ2-5; size: -; length: 14; V: TRBV12-3/TRBV12-4; CDR3: CASSPSGGRETQYF; DNA: TGTGCCAGCAGCCCTAGCGGGGGTCGGGAGACCCAGTACTTC
D: TRBD2; J: TRBJ2-2; size: few; length: 15; V: TRBV6-1; CDR3: CASSGLAGDTGELFF; DNA: TGTGCCAGCAGCGGACTAGCGGGAGACACCGGGGAGCTGTTTTTT
D: -; J: TRBJ2-2; size: medium-sized; length: 14; V: TRBV12-3/TRBV12-4; CDR3: CASIRGLFTGELFF; DNA: TGTGCCAGCATCCGGGGTTTGTTTACCGGGGAGCTGTTTTTT
D: -; J: TRBJ2-3; size: medium-sized; length: 14; V: TRBV27; CDR3: CASSPGPQADTQYF; DNA: TGTGCCAGCAGTCCGGGACCTCAAGCAGATACGCAGTATTTT